This record covers a single T cell receptor (beta chain). The antigen is undetermined. The source of the sample is a study of early T cells in non-severe SARS-CoV-2 infection. In the study overall: Bulk RNA isolated from unsorted whole blood underwent sequencing; chains were not paired.

Molecules of cDNA were individually given unique molecular identifiers that were attached to them. TCRdb re-called the 5' RACE reads through MiXCR, storing one row per CDR3 protein. The top ten hold around 5% of the sample, which has fewer than 95,000 distinct CDR3 sequences, around a sixth seen once. General study findings and limits: There was a bias toward anti-spike CD8 responses in VDJdb matching, which missed private and CD4 specificities.

Germline V CDR1 and CDR2: MNHNS, SASEGT. The CDR3 sequence is 13 residues long. The chain links TRBV6-1 to TRBJ1-5; D perhaps matches TRBD1 (6 bases). The receptor comes from an adult who was a healthcare worker with PCR-confirmed SARS-CoV-2 infection or an uninfected control (not recorded which). The specimen was whole blood, collected at baseline. CDR3 nucleotides: TGTGGTGGGGGGGCCTTGGGAAATCAGCCCCAGCATTTT. Protein: CGGGALGNQPQHF.